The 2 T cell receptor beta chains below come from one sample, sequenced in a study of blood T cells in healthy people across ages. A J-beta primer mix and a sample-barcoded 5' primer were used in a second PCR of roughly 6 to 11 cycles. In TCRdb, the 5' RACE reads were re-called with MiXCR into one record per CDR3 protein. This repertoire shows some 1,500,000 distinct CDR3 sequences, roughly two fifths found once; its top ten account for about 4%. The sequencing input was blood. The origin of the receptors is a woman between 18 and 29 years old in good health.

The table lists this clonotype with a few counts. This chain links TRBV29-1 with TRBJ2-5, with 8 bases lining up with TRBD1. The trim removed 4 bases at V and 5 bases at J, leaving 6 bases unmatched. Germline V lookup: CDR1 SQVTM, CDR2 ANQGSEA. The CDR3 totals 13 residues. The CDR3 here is CSVGRGLWETQYF. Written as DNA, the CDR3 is TGCAGCGTTGGCAGGGGGCTATGGGAGACCCAGTACTTC.

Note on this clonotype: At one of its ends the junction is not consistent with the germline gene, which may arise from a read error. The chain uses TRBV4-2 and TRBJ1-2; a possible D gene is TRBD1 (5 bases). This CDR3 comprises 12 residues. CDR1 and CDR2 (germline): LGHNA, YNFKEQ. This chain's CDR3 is CASSPDSYDYTF. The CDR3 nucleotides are TGTGCCAGCAGCCCAGACAGCTATGACTACACCTTC.